The sequence of this T cell receptor beta chain was determined in a study of blood T cell repertoires in COVID-19. Study-wide context: Some COVID-19 samples were acute and others convalescent; all came from the United States, Italy and Spain. T cells, B-cell-depleted T cells, or PBMCs provided the cDNA or gDNA that served as material.

In the source study's methods: Using reference gene primer amplification, nucleated cell counts were estimated. The method was immunoSEQ multiplex PCR; TCRdb's version includes in-frame clones alone and lacks a portion of them. The V and J calls and clone size were taken over from that table, and D and trimming were inferred from the DNA. Of approximately 220,000 clones listed, approximately 89% were seen once; the top ten hold 3.5% to 4%. This CDR3 spans 15 amino acids. With 1 base removed from V and 11 bases from J, the gap between germline ends came to 20 bases. Germline V gives CDR1 LNHNV, CDR2 YYDKDF (reference sequence).

This TCR was sampled from a young woman with acute COVID-19. Material: PBMCs or T cells enriched from blood (not recorded which). V gene TRBV15 combines with J gene TRBJ1-1; a weak D match, TRBD1 (6 bases). The CDR3 region has the DNA TGTGCCACCAGCAGAGGGGGGCAGGGGTTCTTTGGTGCTTTCTTT. Residues: CATSRGGQGFFGAFF.